The present TCR beta chain was sequenced within a study of cytomegalovirus exposure and HLA in healthy donors. The germline V gene encodes CDR1 SGHNT and CDR2 YYREEE (reference sequence). CDR3 length: 15 amino acids. V lost 0 bases and J lost 3, with 9 bases in between. This clone was seen only once. Amplification used 60 Vbeta primers and 13 Jbeta primers. Clones were read by immunoSEQ multiplex PCR, and TCRdb kept only the in-frame ones, dropping some. This table has fewer than 150,000 clones, about 80% appearing once. The sample consisted of PBMCs. This sequence joins TRBV5-4 and TRBJ2-2, with D possibly matching TRBD1 (5 bases). The sequence came from a man between 50 and 59 years old in good health and CMV-seronegative. The CDR3 loop is CASSLGRQYTGELFF. The CDR3 DNA is TGTGCCAGCAGCTTGGGGAGACAGTACACCGGGGAGCTGTTTTTT.